Each of the 32 T cell receptor beta chains below was sequenced from the same sample in a study of HIV-infected patients and healthy controls. Whole blood was used without fractionation, so all unsorted peripheral T cells were included. Alpha and beta constant-region primers primed reverse transcription of around 500 ng RNA. Alpha and beta chain libraries were made separately by chain-specific third strand synthesis with multiplexing indices. MiXCR, applied by TCRdb to the 5' RACE reads, yields one record per CDR3 protein. The sample lists over 15,000 distinct CDR3 sequences, 5.5% occurring once. The source material was blood. All receptors derive from an adult in good health.

This clonotype was observed many times. The chain joins TRBV3-1 to TRBJ2-7; no reliable D call. This CDR3 is built from 14 residues. CDR1 is LGHDT, CDR2 YNNKEL, per germline (reference sequence). V was trimmed by 4 bases and J by 0 bases, leaving 10 bases between them. This CDR3 is CASSPDPHSYEQYF. In DNA form, the CDR3 reads TGTGCCAGCAGCCCCGACCCCCACTCCTACGAGCAGTACTTC.

This clonotype was seen ten or more times. The J gene is TRBJ2-5, the V gene TRBV6-5; D not certain. CDR1 and CDR2 (germline): MNHEY, SVGAGI. Trimming cost V 5 bases and J 5 bases, with 12 bases left between them. CDR3 length: 13 residues. The CDR3 is CASSLGPPETQYF. Written as DNA, the CDR3 is TGTGCCAGCAGTCTCGGGCCACCGGAGACCCAGTACTTC.

This clonotype was seen many times. The chain carries TRBV27 and TRBJ2-5, with 10 bases identical to TRBD2. CDR1 and CDR2 (germline): MNHEY, SMNVEV (reference sequence). J was trimmed by 3 bases and V by 5 bases; bases with no gene match: 9. The CDR3 covers 16 residues. CDR3 coding DNA: TGTGCCAGCAGTCCGGGACTAGCGATAGGAGAAGAGACCCAGTACTTC. Translation: CASSPGLAIGEETQYF.

This clonotype was counted ten times or more. This chain uses TRBV9 with TRBJ1-5, with D possibly being TRBD1 (5 bases). Germline V gives CDR1 SGDLS, CDR2 YYNGEE. This CDR3 is built from 15 residues. V gave up 0 bases and J gave up 4 bases, with 11 bases separating them. The CDR3: CASSVGQGSNQPQHF. The CDR3 region has the DNA TGTGCCAGCAGCGTAGGGCAGGGTAGTAATCAGCCCCAGCATTTT.

In its sample, this clonotype was seen many times. J is TRBJ1-4 and V is TRBV5-6, with D uncertain. Germline V gene sequence: CDR1 SGHDT, CDR2 YYEEEE. The CDR3 is 13 amino acids. The V gene lost 3 bases and the J gene lost 8 bases, with 11 bases spanning the gap. The CDR3 spells CASSSSGEEKLFF. The CDR3 region has the DNA TGTGCCAGCAGCTCGTCCGGGGAGGAAAAACTGTTTTTT.

In its sample, this clonotype was seen many times. The rearrangement joins TRBV5-1 to TRBJ1-3, with D uncertain. The germline gives CDR1 SGHRS, CDR2 YFSETQ. V lost 4 bases, J lost 2 bases, and 13 bases lay in between. The CDR3 contains 15 residues. As DNA, the CDR3 is TGCGCCAGCAGCCCCGTCGGGGAAACTGGAAACACCATATATTTT. Its protein is CASSPVGETGNTIYF.

This clonotype was observed many times. The CDR3 bases are TGTGCCAGCAGCTTAGAGGCAGGCGTTAACACCGGGGAGCTGTTTTTT. It encodes CASSLEAGVNTGELFF. This chain links TRBV13 with TRBJ2-2; D is undetermined. In germline, CDR1 is PRHDT, CDR2 FYEKMQ (reference sequence). Trimming cost V 1 base and J 2 bases, with 11 bases left between them. The CDR3 has 16 amino acids.

This rearrangement joins TRBV30 to TRBJ2-5, with unresolved D. Between the trimmed V and J ends, which lost 0 bases and 7 bases, there was a span of 6 bases. This CDR3 is 11 amino acids long. Germline V CDR1 and CDR2: GTSNPN, SVGIG (reference sequence). In DNA, the CDR3 is TGTGCCTGGAGTGTATTACTGACCCAGTACTTC. Protein sequence: CAWSVLLTQYF.

This rearrangement joins TRBV20-1 to TRBJ2-2; weak D call: TRBD1 (6 bases). CDR1 and CDR2 from the germline V gene are DFQATT and SNEGSKA (reference sequence). This CDR3 contains 17 residues. The ends were cut back, 0 bases at V and 3 bases at J, with 17 bases in the middle. Written as DNA, the CDR3 is TGCAGTGCTAGAGATCGCAGGGGTCTCCGCGACACCGGGGAGCTGTTTTTT. It is translated as CSARDRRGLRDTGELFF.

This clonotype was seen repeatedly, ten times or more. The chain links TRBV29-1 to TRBJ2-3; D is unclear. Trimming shortened V by 4 bases and J by 2 bases, and 10 bases separated the two germline ends. The CDR3 sequence is 13 residues long. CDR1 SQVTM and CDR2 ANQGSEA come from the germline V gene. The CDR3 DNA sequence: TGCAGCGTTGGTGGCCGATACACAGATACGCAGTATTTT. Translation: CSVGGRYTDTQYF.

The table lists this clonotype with many counts. The chain has TRBV28 and TRBJ2-3; 11 nucleotides agree with TRBD1. Per germline, CDR1 MDHEN and CDR2 SYDVKM. With V trimmed by 4 bases and J by 2 bases, 8 bases remained unmatched. CDR3 length: 17 residues. This chain's CDR3 is CASSSSGQGANTDTQYF. In DNA, the CDR3 is TGTGCCAGCAGTTCTTCCGGACAGGGGGCGAACACAGATACGCAGTATTTT.

This clonotype turned up a few times. CDR3 DNA sequence: TGTGCCAGCAGTCGTGACAGGGTACCTCCCTATGGCTACACCTTC. This gives the protein CASSRDRVPPYGYTF. The V and J genes are TRBV6-2 or TRBV6-3 and TRBJ1-2; 7 nucleotides match TRBD1. Germline CDR1 is MNHEY and CDR2 is SVGEGT. The V gene end was trimmed by 5 bases and the J gene end by 4 bases; junction bases not matched to a gene: 10. This CDR3 spans 15 amino acids.

This clonotype occurred many times. The rearrangement joins TRBV12-3 or TRBV12-4 to TRBJ1-1; D is perhaps TRBD1 (6 bases). The CDR3 totals 14 residues. The ends were cut back, 5 bases at V and 6 bases at J, with 16 bases in the middle. Here the CDR3 reads CASSEDSGWAEAFF. The CDR3 region has the DNA TGTGCCAGCAGTGAGGACAGCGGGTGGGCTGAAGCTTTCTTT.

This clonotype occurred many times. The CDR3 sequence: CASSWQSFTDTQYF. CDR3 DNA sequence: TGTGCCAGCAGTTGGCAATCGTTCACAGATACGCAGTATTTT. V gene TRBV6-2 or TRBV6-3 combines with J gene TRBJ2-3; D is ambiguous. V gave up 4 bases and J gave up 2 bases, with 10 bases separating them. From germline, CDR1 is MNHEY and CDR2 SVGEGT. The CDR3 is 14 residues long.

This clonotype is medium-sized (0.01 to 0.1%). This sequence joins TRBV7-2 and TRBJ1-5, with TRBD1 matching over 11 bases. The CDR3 totals 15 residues. Germline V gene sequence: CDR1 SGHTA, CDR2 FQGNSA. V lost 5 bases, J lost 4 bases, and 4 bases stayed unmatched. CDR3 sequence reads: CASSVGTGGNQPQHF. DNA of the CDR3: TGTGCCAGCAGCGTAGGGACAGGGGGAAATCAGCCCCAGCATTTT. The variable domain in full, with the rest retrieved from reference TRBV7-2 and TRBJ1-5, is GAGVSQSPSNKVTEKGKDVELRCDPISGHTALYWYRQSLGQGLEFLIYFQGNSAPDKSGLPSDRFSAERTGGSVSTLTIQRTQQEDSAVYLCASSVGTGGNQPQHFGDGTRLSIL.

By proportion, this clonotype is medium-sized. The rearrangement uses TRBV20-1 and TRBJ2-3; 10 nucleotides match TRBD2. Germline CDR1 is DFQATT and CDR2 is SNEGSKA (reference sequence). The CDR3 totals 14 residues. With V trimmed by 6 bases and J by 2 bases, 5 bases remained unmatched. The CDR3 nucleotides read TGCAGTGCAAAGCGGGGGGGGTTCACAGATACGCAGTATTTT. It translates to CSAKRGGFTDTQYF.

The table lists this clonotype with many counts. This chain links TRBV29-1 with TRBJ1-1; possibly TRBD1 for D (5 bases). Trimming removed 4 bases at V and 5 bases at J, with 11 bases between. CDR3 length equals 12 residues. Germline V gene sequence: CDR1 SQVTM, CDR2 ANQGSEA. The CDR3 nucleotides read TGCAGCGTTGTTCAGGGCTTGACTGAAGCTTTCTTT. Its translation: CSVVQGLTEAFF.

This clonotype has at least ten counts. The genes are TRBV29-1 and TRBJ2-3; 7 bases align to TRBD2. Per germline, CDR1 SQVTM and CDR2 ANQGSEA. The CDR3 loop spans 14 amino acids. J lost 4 bases, V lost 7 bases, and 11 bases had no gene match. CDR3 protein: CSARGGGGADTQYF. The CDR3 DNA reads as TGCAGCGCACGAGGCGGGGGTGGGGCAGATACGCAGTATTTT.

The chain uses TRBV12-3 or TRBV12-4 and TRBJ2-3, with D perhaps given as TRBD1 or TRBD2 (5 bases each). The CDR3 has 12 residues. The V end lost 6 bases, the J end lost 9 bases, and 13 bases lay between the germline ends. CDR3 coding DNA: TGTGCCAGCAGACGGGACCGATCAACGCAGTATTTT. Translation gives CASRRDRSTQYF.

This clonotype was seen ten or more times. The CDR3 sequence: CASSQGLSRYEQYF. CDR3 DNA sequence: TGTGCCAGCAGCCAAGGACTCAGTCGCTACGAGCAGTACTTC. This chain joins TRBV5-5 and TRBJ2-7; weak D call: TRBD2 (5 bases). CDR1 and CDR2 (germline): SGHKS, YYEKEE (reference sequence). V lost 4 bases and J 3 bases, leaving 14 bases between the germline ends. This CDR3 comprises 14 residues.

This clonotype was detected ten times or more. CDR3 sequence: CASSLYGTSVGTDTQYF. The CDR3 DNA reads as TGCGCCAGCAGCTTGTATGGGACTAGCGTTGGCACAGATACGCAGTATTTT. The chain recombines TRBV5-1 with TRBJ2-3; 10 nucleotides agree with TRBD2. Trimming cost V 1 base and J 1 base; bases outside gene matches: 6. The CDR3 is 17 residues long. Germline V gene sequence: CDR1 SGHRS, CDR2 YFSETQ.

This clonotype was detected many times. The chain joins TRBV20-1 to TRBJ1-1; 8 bases line up with TRBD1. Germline V gene lookup returns CDR1 DFQATT and CDR2 SNEGSKA (reference sequence). With 3 bases clipped from V and 5 bases from J, the junction kept 2 bases outside the gene matches. This CDR3 contains 12 residues. The CDR3 bases are TGCAGTGCTAGCGGACAGGGAACTGAAGCTTTCTTT. Its protein product is CSASGQGTEAFF.

Ten or more counts support this clonotype. The chain is built from TRBV7-8 and TRBJ2-1, with 15 bases aligning to TRBD2. Per germline, CDR1 SGHVS and CDR2 FQNEAQ. Unmatched junction bases numbered 8, after V lost 5 bases and J lost 9 bases. The CDR3 has 16 residues. The CDR3 DNA is TGTGCCAGCAGCCAGGGACTAGCGGGGGGATCTGGTGAGCAGTTCTTC. It translates to CASSQGLAGGSGEQFF.

In its sample, this clonotype ranks as medium-sized (0.01 to 0.1%). This chain uses TRBV5-6 with TRBJ1-5; the D is unclear. The germline V and J ends were trimmed by 4 bases and 0 bases, with 14 bases remaining between them. There are 16 residues in the CDR3. Germline CDR1 and CDR2: SGHDT and YYEEEE. CDR3: CASSTSRGLSNQPQHF. In DNA form, the CDR3 reads TGTGCCAGCAGCACCTCCCGAGGACTTAGCAATCAGCCCCAGCATTTT.

Within the sample, this clonotype is medium-sized. CDR3 nucleotides: TGTGCCAGCAGCCTCCCCCGGCGCTCCTACGAGCAGTACTTC. Protein: CASSLPRRSYEQYF. The genes are TRBV7-2 and TRBJ2-7; D unclear. V was pared by 5 bases and J by 0 bases, with 11 bases between. Germline V gives CDR1 SGHTA, CDR2 FQGNSA. CDR3 length equals 14 residues.

This clonotype was seen ten or more times. DNA of the CDR3: TGCAGCGTTTCACGGGCGGCAGATACGCAGTATTTT. Amino acid sequence: CSVSRAADTQYF. V usage is TRBV29-1 and J usage is TRBJ2-3; unclear D gene. The V and J ends lost 5 bases and 4 bases respectively, with 10 bases between them. The CDR3 contains 12 residues. CDR1 is SQVTM, CDR2 ANQGSEA, per germline.

This clonotype was detected many times. The chain recombines TRBV28 with TRBJ2-3; 14 nucleotides agree with TRBD2. After removal of 6 bases from V and 3 bases from J, the junction contained 5 bases not matched to a gene. Germline loops: CDR1 MDHEN, CDR2 SYDVKM. The CDR3 runs 16 residues. In DNA form, the CDR3 reads TGTGCCAGCAGACGACTAGCGGGGGGGTATACAGATACGCAGTATTTT. As protein: CASRRLAGGYTDTQYF.

This clonotype is labeled medium-sized. The CDR3 reads CSAAGASKETQYF. In DNA form, the CDR3 reads TGCAGTGCAGCGGGGGCCAGCAAAGAGACCCAGTACTTC. This sequence joins TRBV20-1 and TRBJ2-5; 8 nucleotides align to TRBD2. After removal of 6 bases from V and 3 bases from J, the junction contained 6 bases not matched to a gene. This CDR3 comprises 13 residues. Germline V gene sequence: CDR1 DFQATT, CDR2 SNEGSKA (reference sequence).

This clonotype was recorded at least ten times. The chain is built from TRBV14 and TRBJ2-1, with 8 bases fitting TRBD1. The trim removed 3 bases at V and 6 bases at J, leaving 7 bases unmatched. The CDR3 runs to 15 residues. The germline V gene has CDR1 SGHDN and CDR2 FVKESK. Here the CDR3 DNA reads TGTGCCAGCAGCCACCGGGACAGGATCGCCAATGAGCAGTTCTTC. It translates to CASSHRDRIANEQFF.

This clonotype was detected ten times or more. The rearrangement joins TRBV10-3 to TRBJ1-5; 10 bases agree with TRBD1. This CDR3 comprises 16 residues. V lost 3 bases, J lost 2 bases, and 4 bases stayed unmatched. CDR1 ENHRY and CDR2 SYGVKD come from the germline V gene. In nucleotides, the CDR3 is TGTGCCATCAGTGATGGGGACAGGGGAGGCAATCAGCCCCAGCATTTT. Translation: CAISDGDRGGNQPQHF.

This clonotype was counted at least ten times. One end of the junction varies from germline; a read error may be responsible. The chain has TRBV12-3 or TRBV12-4 and TRBJ2-3; D is undetermined. This CDR3 comprises 15 residues. CDR3 protein: CASSLEPTSTDTQYF. CDR3 coding DNA: TGTGCCAGCAGCTTAGAACCGACTAGCACAGATACGCAGTATTTT.

This clonotype was seen many times. The rearrangement joins TRBV15 to TRBJ2-1; TRBD1 or TRBD2 may be the D gene (7 bases each). The CDR3 totals 17 residues. Germline lookup yields CDR1 LNHNV and CDR2 YYDKDF (reference sequence). Trimming took 3 bases from V and 1 from J, leaving 16 bases between them. CDR3 protein: CATSSLRGRGSYNEQFF. The CDR3 coding sequence is TGTGCCACCAGCAGCCTAAGGGGGCGGGGGTCCTACAATGAGCAGTTCTTC.